These 27 T cell receptor beta chains came from one sample sequenced in a study of T cells in women clearing cervical HPV infection. TCRdb's table, derived via immunoSEQ multiplex PCR, lists solely in-frame clones and lacks some. In all, the sample yields 25,000 to 35,000 clones. The sequenced material came from blood buffy coat. These receptors all stem from a woman between 18 and 70 years old with a cervical HPV16 infection that either progressed to CIN3+ or cleared (not recorded which).

Notes on this clone: Read data end 3 residues before the CDR3 end; the end is taken from the germline J gene. V usage is TRBV30 and J usage is TRBJ2-7; 7 nucleotides agree with TRBD1. The CDR3 has 13 amino acids. V trimming: 0 bases; J trimming: 4 bases; junction bases outside the gene matches: 3. Germline V gene lookup returns CDR1 GTSNPN and CDR2 SVGIG (reference sequence). CDR3 sequence reads: CAWSVIRGYEQYF. Partial CDR3 DNA: TGTGCCTGGAGTGTGATCAGGGGGTACGAG.

Concerning this clone itself: The read terminates 3 residues ahead of where the CDR3 ends, so the germline J gene completes it. The V call is TRBV18, the J call TRBJ2-3, with a weak D call TRBD2 (6 bases). The CDR3 covers 17 residues. Trimming pared 0 bases from V and 4 bases from J, leaving 17 bases between. Germline V CDR1 and CDR2: KGHSH, LQKENI. CDR3 region: CASSPPGIASVPDTQYF. Partial CDR3 DNA: TGTGCCAGCTCACCACCGGGAATTGCTAGCGTCCCAGATACG.

To note about this clone: The missing CDR3 end, 3 residues past where the read stops, is filled in from the germline J gene. V is TRBV29-1 and J is TRBJ2-2, with D perhaps matching TRBD1 (5 bases). The CDR3 sequence is 13 residues long. The germline V gene has CDR1 SQVTM and CDR2 ANQGSEA. V was pared by 5 bases and J by 4 bases, with 11 bases between. CDR3 sequence: CSVPGNGTGELFF. The DNA read from the CDR3 is TGCAGCGTTCCAGGGAATGGCACCGGGGAG.

In the case of this clone: The read halts 3 residues ahead of the CDR3 end, with the missing end drawn from the germline J gene. This sequence joins TRBV20-1 and TRBJ2-1; TRBD2 matches at 9 bases. V was clipped by 0 bases and J by 2 bases; unmatched bases: 8. The CDR3 extends over 17 amino acids. CDR1 is DFQATT, CDR2 SNEGSKA, per germline (reference sequence). CDR3 DNA (partial): TGCAGTGCTAGAGACCTTTGGACTAGCGCGACCTACAATGAG. Translation: CSARDLWTSATYNE. The whole CDR3 protein reads CSARDLWTSATYNEQFF.

Comment on this clone: The read ends 3 residues before the CDR3 terminus; that terminus is restored from the germline J gene. The chain links TRBV5-1 to TRBJ2-1; 13 nucleotides line up with TRBD2. V was clipped by 0 bases and J by 8 bases; unmatched bases: 5. Germline CDR1 is SGHRS and CDR2 is YFSETQ. The CDR3 is 16 amino acids. The CDR3 sequence: CASSLGLAGGLDEQFF. The covered CDR3 bases are TGCGCCAGCAGCTTGGGACTAGCGGGGGGTTTGGATGAG.

As concerns this clone: The sequenced fragment ends 3 residues before the CDR3 boundary, so the rest is inferred from the germline J gene. The V call is TRBV19, the J call TRBJ2-4; perhaps TRBD2 as D (5 bases). Germline V gene data show CDR1 as LNHDA and CDR2 as SQIVND (reference sequence). This CDR3 has 12 amino acids. CDR3 bases read: TGTGCCAGTAGTAACGCGAGGACTGGT. This sequence encodes CASSNARTG. The full CDR3 protein is CASSNARTGQYF. Complete variable domain (other parts from reference TRBV19 and TRBJ2-4): DGGITQSPKYLFRKEGQNVTLSCEQNLNHDAMYWYRQDPGQGLRLIYYSQIVNDFQKGDIAEGYSVSREKKESFPLTVTSAQKNPTAFYLCASSNARTGQYFGAGTRLSVL.

Of note for this clone: Read data end 3 residues before the CDR3 end; the end is taken from the germline J gene. The chain joins TRBV19 to TRBJ2-1; D uncertain. This CDR3 is built from 13 residues. CDR1 and CDR2 (germline): LNHDA, SQIVND (reference sequence). The V end was cut by 9 bases, the J end by 0 bases, with 9 bases between. The CDR3 loop is CASQLSSYNEQFF. The sequenced part of the CDR3 DNA is TGTGCCAGCCAGTTAAGCTCCTACAATGAG.

Details on this clone: The DNA ends 3 residues before the CDR3 does, and the rest of the CDR3 is filled in from the germline J gene. This chain joins TRBV12-3 or TRBV12-4 and TRBJ1-3; 7 nucleotides line up with TRBD1. V lost 2 bases to trimming and J lost 9 bases; unmatched junction nucleotides: 16. The CDR3 is 17 residues long. The CDR3 here is CASSLRPGGMLDGTIYF. CDR3 DNA (partial): TGTGCCAGCAGTTTAAGGCCAGGGGGTATGCTTGACGGCACC.

Of note for this clone: The read ends 3 residues shy of where the CDR3 ends; the end is completed using the germline J gene. The V and J genes are TRBV4-2 and TRBJ2-5; possibly TRBD2 for D (5 bases). The CDR3 covers 17 residues. Trimming removed 4 bases from V and 5 bases from J, with 23 bases in between. Germline V gene sequence: CDR1 LGHNA, CDR2 YNFKEQ. The CDR3 is CASSPRVGVEFTETQYF. The CDR3 bases that were read are TGTGCCAGCAGCCCCCGGGTCGGGGTAGAATTTACGGAGACC.

With respect to this clone: The missing CDR3 end, 3 residues past where the read stops, is filled in from the germline J gene. This chain links TRBV19 with TRBJ2-1; TRBD1 matches 9 bases. Germline V lookup: CDR1 LNHDA, CDR2 SQIVND (reference sequence). The CDR3 is 14 residues long. With V trimmed by 3 bases and J by 8 bases, 5 bases remained unmatched. The CDR3 sequence: CASSMGTGTDEQFF. CDR3 DNA, as far as it was read: TGTGCCAGTAGTATGGGGACAGGGACCGATGAG. Variable domain in full (rest from reference TRBV19 and TRBJ2-1): DGGITQSPKYLFRKEGQNVTLSCEQNLNHDAMYWYRQDPGQGLRLIYYSQIVNDFQKGDIAEGYSVSREKKESFPLTVTSAQKNPTAFYLCASSMGTGTDEQFFGPGTRLTVL.

Regarding this clone: The read finishes 3 residues shy of the CDR3 end, and the germline J gene is used to complete it. This chain uses TRBV19 with TRBJ2-7; D unresolved. CDR1 is LNHDA, CDR2 SQIVND, per germline (reference sequence). This CDR3 spans 14 amino acids. V was pared by 5 bases and J by 2 bases, with 13 bases between. The DNA read from the CDR3 is TGTGCCAGTAGTCCTACGGCGGTTACCTACGAG. Encoded protein: CASSPTAVTYE. The entire CDR3 sequence reads CASSPTAVTYEQYF.

Concerning this clone itself: Coverage ceases 3 residues before the CDR3 finishes, and the germline J gene fills in the end. V gene TRBV11-2 combines with J gene TRBJ1-6; D not certain. CDR1 is SGHAT, CDR2 FQNNGV, per germline. CDR3 size: 14 residues. V was pared by 5 bases and J by 7 bases, with 12 bases between. The CDR3 spells CASSPWTLNSPLHF. The sequenced CDR3 bases are TGTGCCAGCAGCCCCTGGACTTTGAATTCACCC.

As for this clone: The DNA ends 3 residues before the CDR3 does, and the rest of the CDR3 is filled in from the germline J gene. The gene calls are TRBV2 and TRBJ1-1, with D uncertain. Between the trimmed V and J ends, which lost 5 bases and 1 base, there was a span of 8 bases. The germline CDR1 and CDR2 sequences are SNHLY and FYNNEI. The CDR3 sequence is 13 residues long. CDR3 protein: CASSLDSNTEAFF. The DNA read from the CDR3 is TGTGCCAGCAGTTTGGACTCGAACACTGAA. The full variable domain, its missing parts supplied by reference TRBV2 and TRBJ1-1, is EPEVTQTPSHQVTQMGQEVILRCVPISNHLYFYWYRQILGQKVEFLVSFYNNEISEKSEIFDDQFSVERPDGSNFTLKIRSTKLEDSAMYFCASSLDSNTEAFFGQGTRLTVV.

Turning to this clone: The read ends 3 residues before the CDR3 terminus; that terminus is restored from the germline J gene. The V gene is TRBV6-1, the J gene TRBJ2-3; 8 bases are a match to TRBD1. Germline CDR1 MNHNS, CDR2 SASEGT. Germline trimming cut 1 base from V and 4 bases from J; bases unmatched to any gene: 1. CDR3 length: 14 residues. The sequenced CDR3 bases are TGTGCCAGCAGTGAAGTCAGGGGGCCAGATACG. This translates into CASSEVRGPDT. The CDR3 reads in full as CASSEVRGPDTQYF.

As for this clone: From the germline J gene comes the end of the CDR3, since the read stops 3 residues before it. The rearrangement links TRBV19 to TRBJ2-1; TRBD1 matches at 9 bases. Losses at the gene ends were 5 bases for V and 7 bases for J; bases not matched to a gene: 9. Germline V gene lookup returns CDR1 LNHDA and CDR2 SQIVND (reference sequence). CDR3 size: 15 residues. The CDR3 loop reads CASSQTGQGRNEQFF. CDR3 bases read: TGTGCCAGTAGTCAAACGGGACAGGGTCGTAATGAG.

On this clone: The CDR3 end falls 3 residues outside the read, so it is completed with the germline J gene. V is TRBV14 and J is TRBJ1-6; TRBD1 might be the D (5 bases). The V end was cut by 4 bases, the J end by 8 bases, with 21 bases between. The CDR3 consists of 17 residues. CDR1 and CDR2 (germline): SGHDN, FVKESK. The covered CDR3 bases are TGTGCCAGCAGCCCACGCGAGCAGGGCCCCAAATATTCACCC. Translated: CASSPREQGPKYSP. The entire CDR3 reads CASSPREQGPKYSPLHF.

About this clone itself: The read ends 3 residues before the CDR3 terminus; that terminus is restored from the germline J gene. J is TRBJ2-3 and V is TRBV5-1; TRBD2 matches at 13 bases. The CDR3 is 16 residues long. Germline V lookup: CDR1 SGHRS, CDR2 YFSETQ. The J segment lost 5 bases and the V segment lost 3 bases, leaving 6 bases of the junction unmatched. CDR3 bases read: TGCGCCAGCAGCTGGGGGACTAGCGGGAATATAGATACG. It encodes CASSWGTSGNIDT. The CDR3, in full, reads CASSWGTSGNIDTQYF.

Concerning this clone: The read terminates 3 residues ahead of where the CDR3 ends, so the germline J gene completes it. The chain recombines TRBV11-1 with TRBJ1-1; D not resolved. The CDR3 is 14 amino acids. Looked up from germline, CDR1 is SGHAT and CDR2 is FQDESV (reference sequence). The covered CDR3 bases are TGTGCCAGCAGCTCCTCAGGCGGGCTTCGTGCA. It translates to CASSSSGGLRA. The full CDR3 protein reads CASSSSGGLRAAFF.

Of note for this clone: The sequence runs out 3 residues before the end of the CDR3; the remainder is reconstructed from the germline J gene. The rearrangement links TRBV23-1 to TRBJ1-4, with a weak D call TRBD1 (5 bases). TRBV23-1 is given ORF status, its function remaining uncertain. The CDR3 length is 14 residues. CDR3 in amino acids: CASSQSPDRPKLFF. The part of the CDR3 DNA that was read is TGCGCCAGCAGTCAATCGCCAGACAGACCGAAA.

A remark on this clone: The read halts 3 residues ahead of the CDR3 end, with the missing end drawn from the germline J gene. The genes are TRBV11-2 and TRBJ2-2; D is perhaps TRBD2 (5 bases). Looked up from germline, CDR1 is SGHAT and CDR2 is FQNNGV. V shed 1 base and J shed 10 bases, with 13 bases lying between them. The CDR3 loop spans 14 amino acids. The CDR3 sequence is CASSLVERAKELFF. Partial CDR3 DNA: TGTGCCAGCAGCTTAGTGGAGAGGGCGAAGGAG.

For this clone: The read comes to an end 3 residues before the CDR3 does, leaving the germline J gene to fill in the end. The chain combines TRBV11-2 with TRBJ1-1, with 8 positions matching TRBD1. In germline, CDR1 is SGHAT, CDR2 FQNNGV. The CDR3 is 12 residues long. The sequenced CDR3 bases are TGTGCCAGCAGCTTAGGGACAGGGGAA. Translation: CASSLGTGE. The full CDR3 reads CASSLGTGEAFF.

A word on this clone: The read falls 3 residues short of the CDR3 end, and the missing part is taken from the germline J gene. V usage is TRBV5-4 and J usage is TRBJ2-5, with D possibly matching TRBD1 (5 bases). The CDR3 covers 16 residues. Between the trimmed V and J ends, which lost 0 bases and 2 bases, there was a span of 14 bases. The germline V gene has CDR1 SGHNT and CDR2 YYREEE (reference sequence). The CDR3 loop reads CASSLGGRVEQETQYF. The DNA read from the CDR3 is TGTGCCAGCAGCTTGGGTGGCAGGGTGGAGCAAGAGACC.

The sequenced CDR3 bases are TGTGCCAGCAGTGAAGCACGTCGGGGTAGCACAGATACG. Amino acid sequence: CASSEARRGSTDT. Given in full, the CDR3 is CASSEARRGSTDTQYF. The chain uses TRBV2 and TRBJ2-3; the D gene is possibly TRBD2 (5 bases). The missing CDR3 end, 3 residues past where the read stops, is filled in from the germline J gene. Germline lookup yields CDR1 SNHLY and CDR2 FYNNEI. Trimming stripped 0 bases from V and 0 bases from J, with 10 bases between. There are 16 residues in the CDR3.

The CDR3 region is CSVPDTHYGYTF. The part of the CDR3 DNA that was read is TGCAGTGTTCCCGACACTCACTATGGC. The chain carries TRBV20-1 and TRBJ1-2; no firm D call. Read data end 3 residues before the CDR3 end; the end is taken from the germline J gene. Trimming stripped 7 bases from V and 3 bases from J, with 12 bases between. Germline CDR1 and CDR2: DFQATT and SNEGSKA (reference sequence). This CDR3 has 12 residues.

A remark on this clone: The CDR3 end lies 3 residues beyond the end of the read and is filled in from the germline J gene. This chain uses TRBV29-1 with TRBJ2-7; the D gene is possibly TRBD2 (6 bases). Germline V gene data show CDR1 as SQVTM and CDR2 as ANQGSEA. Trimming shortened V by 2 bases and J by 3 bases, and 11 bases separated the two germline ends. The CDR3 length is 13 residues. The CDR3 loop is CSVETGTGYEQYF. The sequenced part of the CDR3 DNA is TGCAGCGTTGAAACCGGGACTGGCTACGAG.

With respect to this clone: The DNA ends 3 residues before the CDR3 does, and the rest of the CDR3 is filled in from the germline J gene. The chain links TRBV2 to TRBJ1-1, with 7 bases aligning to TRBD1. The length of the CDR3 is 15 residues. V trimming: 6 bases; J trimming: 4 bases; junction bases outside the gene matches: 11. The V gene's germline CDR1 is SNHLY and CDR2 FYNNEI. The covered CDR3 bases are TGTGCCAGCAGCGCCGGGACAGCGGTGGGCACTGAA. Translating gives CASSAGTAVGTE. In full, the CDR3 reads CASSAGTAVGTEAFF.

Comments on this clone: The sequence runs out 3 residues before the end of the CDR3; the remainder is reconstructed from the germline J gene. V and J are TRBV3-1 (or the pseudogene TRBV3-2) and TRBJ2-2; the D gene is possibly TRBD2 (6 bases). Germline CDR1 reads LGHDT; CDR2 reads YNNKEL (reference sequence). The CDR3 is made up of 16 amino acids. With 4 bases removed from V and 2 bases from J, the gap between germline ends came to 14 bases. The DNA read from the CDR3 is TGTGCCAGCAGCCCTAACCGGGACTCAAACACCGGGGAG. It codes for CASSPNRDSNTGE. In full, the CDR3 is CASSPNRDSNTGELFF.